Given below is one T cell receptor (beta chain) in context. This sample is part of a study of T cell changes during pregnancy in multiple sclerosis. Germline assignment: CDR1 SGDLS and CDR2 YYNGEE. This CDR3 spans 14 amino acids. After removal of 3 bases from V and 3 bases from J, the junction contained 6 bases not matched to a gene. Assay: immunoSEQ multiplex PCR; the TCRdb copy retains only in-frame clones and omits some. Here the sample spans about 22,000 clones, more than 75% being singletons. The source material was CD8+ T cells from peripheral blood mononuclear cells, sampled before pregnancy. The chain carries TRBV9 and TRBJ2-7; TRBD2 agrees at 7 bases. The sequence was collected from a female donor with multiple sclerosis, enrolled in a pregnancy study. The DNA of the CDR3 is TGTGCCAGCAGCGCCTTCAGCGGGGACTACGAGCAGTACTTC. It translates to CASSAFSGDYEQYF.